The 5 T cell receptor beta chains listed next were all sequenced from one sample in a study of T cells after yellow fever vaccination. TCRdb re-called the 5' RACE reads with MiXCR, one entry per CDR3 protein. The sample lists 230,000 or so distinct CDR3 sequences, over 3% occurring once. Sequenced material: PBMCs, taken 15 days after the yellow fever booster vaccination. The source of these receptors is a man aged 18 to 30 who received the YFV17D yellow fever vaccine.

This clonotype occurred many times. V is TRBV5-1 and J is TRBJ2-1; D uncertain. This CDR3 has 14 residues. In germline, CDR1 is SGHRS, CDR2 YFSETQ. The V end was cut by 5 bases, the J end by 8 bases, with 17 bases between. This CDR3 is CASSRPPPAYEQFF. CDR3 in DNA: TGCGCCAGCAGTAGGCCCCCCCCCGCGTATGAGCAGTTCTTC.

This clonotype has ten or more counts. The gene calls are TRBV12-3 or TRBV12-4 and TRBJ2-5; 8 bases match TRBD2. The CDR3 is made up of 15 amino acids. Trimming took 2 bases from V and 3 from J; bases not matched to a gene: 5. The CDR3 protein is CASSLRSGGKETQYF. The CDR3 DNA reads TGTGCCAGCAGTTTAAGGAGCGGGGGTAAAGAGACCCAGTACTTC.

This clonotype has ten or more counts. The gene calls are TRBV20-1 and TRBJ1-1; 8 positions agree with TRBD1. Germline V gene sequence: CDR1 DFQATT, CDR2 SNEGSKA (reference sequence). V shed 4 bases, J shed 5 bases, and the junction held 6 bases outside the gene matches. The CDR3 has 13 residues. CDR3 in amino acids: CSATQGAETEAFF. The DNA of the CDR3 is TGCAGTGCTACCCAGGGGGCAGAAACTGAAGCTTTCTTT.

In this sample, this clonotype turned up many times. This CDR3 is CASSSGQFHSTDTQYF. The CDR3, as DNA: TGTGCCAGCAGCTCCGGACAGTTCCATAGCACAGATACGCAGTATTTT. This chain links TRBV7-9 with TRBJ2-3, with D maybe TRBD1 (6 bases). The V and J ends lost 4 bases and 0 bases respectively, with 14 bases between them. Germline CDR1 and CDR2: SEHNR and FQNEAQ (reference sequence). CDR3 length: 16 residues.

Many counts were recorded for this clonotype. V usage is TRBV5-1 and J usage is TRBJ1-1; a possible D gene is TRBD1 (6 bases). The CDR3 has 15 residues. The germline gives CDR1 SGHRS, CDR2 YFSETQ. V lost 4 bases and J 1 base, leaving 14 bases between the germline ends. The CDR3 here is CASSGDGGANTEAFF. The CDR3, as DNA: TGCGCCAGCAGCGGTGACGGGGGCGCGAACACTGAAGCTTTCTTT.